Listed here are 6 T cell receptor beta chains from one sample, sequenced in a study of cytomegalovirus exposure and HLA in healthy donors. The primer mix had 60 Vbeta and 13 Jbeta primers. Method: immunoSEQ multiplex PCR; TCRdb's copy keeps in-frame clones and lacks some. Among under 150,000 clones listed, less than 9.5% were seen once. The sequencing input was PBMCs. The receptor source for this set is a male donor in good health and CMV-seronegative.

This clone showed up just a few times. CDR3 sequence: CASSPGGGNTEAFF. Written as DNA, the CDR3 is TGCGCCAGCAGCCCGGGAGGAGGGAACACTGAAGCTTTCTTT. The rearrangement joins TRBV5-1 to TRBJ1-1; D not resolved. The V and J ends lost 4 bases and 1 base respectively, with 11 bases between them. Germline lookup yields CDR1 SGHRS and CDR2 YFSETQ. The CDR3 loop spans 14 amino acids.

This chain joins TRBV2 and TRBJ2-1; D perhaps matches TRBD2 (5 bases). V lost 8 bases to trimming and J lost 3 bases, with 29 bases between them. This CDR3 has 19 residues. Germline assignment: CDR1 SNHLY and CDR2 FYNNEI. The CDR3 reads CASLEPFGGSNSNYNEQFF. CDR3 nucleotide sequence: TGTGCCAGCCTCGAACCTTTCGGAGGTAGCAATTCGAACTACAATGAGCAGTTCTTC.

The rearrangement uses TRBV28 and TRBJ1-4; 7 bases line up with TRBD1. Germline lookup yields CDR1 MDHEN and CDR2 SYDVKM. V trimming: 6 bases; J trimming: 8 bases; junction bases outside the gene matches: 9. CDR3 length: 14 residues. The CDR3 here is CASSLQGRSEKLFF. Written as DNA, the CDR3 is TGTGCCAGCAGCCTACAGGGGCGCTCCGAAAAACTGTTTTTT. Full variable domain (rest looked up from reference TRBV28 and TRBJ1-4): DVKVTQSSRYLVKRTGEKVFLECVQDMDHENMFWYRQDPGLGLRLIYFSYDVKMKEKGDIPEGYSVSREKKERFSLILESASTNQTSMYLCASSLQGRSEKLFFGSGTQLSVL.

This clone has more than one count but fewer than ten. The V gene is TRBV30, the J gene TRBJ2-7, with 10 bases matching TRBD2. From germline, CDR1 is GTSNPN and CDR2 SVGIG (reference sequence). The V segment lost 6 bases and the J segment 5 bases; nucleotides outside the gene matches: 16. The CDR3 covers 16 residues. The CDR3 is CACSKPYGTSVHEQYF. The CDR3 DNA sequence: TGTGCCTGCAGCAAGCCCTACGGGACTAGCGTCCACGAGCAGTACTTC.

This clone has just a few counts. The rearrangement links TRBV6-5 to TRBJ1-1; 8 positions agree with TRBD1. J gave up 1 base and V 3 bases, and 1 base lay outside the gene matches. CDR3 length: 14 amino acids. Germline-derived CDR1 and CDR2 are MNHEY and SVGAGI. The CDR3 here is CASSYGQGNTEAFF. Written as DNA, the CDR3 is TGTGCCAGCAGTTATGGACAGGGGAACACTGAAGCTTTCTTT.

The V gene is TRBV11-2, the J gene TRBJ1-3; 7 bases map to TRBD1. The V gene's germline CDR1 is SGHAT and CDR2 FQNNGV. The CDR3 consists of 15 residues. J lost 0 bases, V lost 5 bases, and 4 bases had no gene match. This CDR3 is CASSLGDSSGNTIYF. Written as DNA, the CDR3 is TGTGCCAGCAGCCTGGGGGACAGCTCTGGAAACACCATATATTTT.